These T cell receptor beta chains were read from a single sample in a study of cytotoxic CD8 clonotypes in ibrutinib-treated CLL. Repertoires were generated with immunoSEQ multiplex PCR, while TCRdb's copy carries only in-frame clones and drops some. The sample yields about 160,000 clones, approximately 84% seen once. Sequenced here: PBMCs, sampled after 24 months of ibrutinib treatment. The receptors come from a human donor with chronic lymphocytic leukemia. Both conserved end residues are part of each CDR3. Fields, in order: D gene, clone size, J gene, V gene, CDR3 DNA, CDR3 protein. A D gene is named only where the DNA matches it firmly. Clone size is not always given. Where it is, it says once, few, many or a class for expanded clones.

d_gene: TRBD1
abundance: -
j_gene: TRBJ2-3
v_gene: TRBV29-1
CDR3nt: TGCAGCGTTGGGGACAGGGGGCTCCAACCGCAGTATTTT
CDR3aa: CSVGDRGLQPQYF

d_gene: -
abundance: -
j_gene: TRBJ1-1
v_gene: TRBV15
CDR3nt: TGTGCCACCAGCAGAGGGCCCAACACTGAAGCTTTCTTT
CDR3aa: CATSRGPNTEAFF

d_gene: TRBD2
abundance: -
j_gene: TRBJ2-3
v_gene: TRBV5-1
CDR3nt: TGCGCCAGCAGCTTAGCGGGGGGGCCAGATACGCAGTATTTT
CDR3aa: CASSLAGGPDTQYF

d_gene: TRBD1
abundance: -
j_gene: TRBJ1-6
v_gene: TRBV19
CDR3nt: TGTGCCAGTAGGGGGGACAGCCTTGGATCACCCCTCCACTTT
CDR3aa: CASRGDSLGSPLHF

d_gene: TRBD2
abundance: -
j_gene: TRBJ2-7
v_gene: TRBV6-6
CDR3nt: TGTGCCAGCACTAGGGAGGGAGGGGCCTACGAGCAGTACTTC
CDR3aa: CASTREGGAYEQYF

d_gene: -
abundance: -
j_gene: TRBJ1-4
v_gene: TRBV5-8
CDR3nt: TGTGCCAGCAACTGGGGGGGGAGTAATGAAAAACTGTTTTTT
CDR3aa: CASNWGGSNEKLFF

d_gene: -
abundance: -
j_gene: TRBJ2-3
v_gene: TRBV4-1
CDR3nt: TGCGCCAGCAGCCAAACCCCTCGCGGCTCCCCCGCAGATACGCAGTATTTT
CDR3aa: CASSQTPRGSPADTQYF

d_gene: -
abundance: -
j_gene: TRBJ1-3
v_gene: TRBV6-1
CDR3nt: TGTGCCAGCAGTGAAGGGGGATCAGGAAACACCATATATTTT
CDR3aa: CASSEGGSGNTIYF

d_gene: -
abundance: -
j_gene: TRBJ1-5
v_gene: TRBV28
CDR3nt: TGTGCCAGCAGTTTTTCGAGTTCGCCCCAGCATTTT
CDR3aa: CASSFSSSPQHF

d_gene: -
abundance: -
j_gene: TRBJ1-1
v_gene: TRBV27
CDR3nt: TGTGCCAGCAGTTTTTCCGGGACAACACCTAACACTGAAGCTTTCTTT
CDR3aa: CASSFSGTTPNTEAFF

d_gene: TRBD2
abundance: -
j_gene: TRBJ2-7
v_gene: TRBV7-2
CDR3nt: TGTGCCAGCAGCTTAAGGAGGACCGGAGCGGGAGCCCACGAGCAGTACTTC
CDR3aa: CASSLRRTGAGAHEQYF

d_gene: -
abundance: once
j_gene: TRBJ2-3
v_gene: TRBV29-1
CDR3nt: TGCAGCGTGGCTTCAGGGGCTGGAGATACGCAGTATTTT
CDR3aa: CSVASGAGDTQYF

d_gene: -
abundance: -
j_gene: TRBJ2-7
v_gene: TRBV7-8
CDR3nt: TGTGCCAGCAGCTCCGGACTACGAGCCTACGAGCAGTACTTC
CDR3aa: CASSSGLRAYEQYF

d_gene: -
abundance: -
j_gene: TRBJ2-6
v_gene: TRBV7-6
CDR3nt: TGTGCCAGCAGCTTAGAGGTTACTGGGGCCAACGTCCTGACTTTC
CDR3aa: CASSLEVTGANVLTF

d_gene: -
abundance: -
j_gene: TRBJ2-3
v_gene: TRBV28
CDR3nt: TGTGCCAGCAGCCTCTCGTTCCCAGATACGCAGTATTTT
CDR3aa: CASSLSFPDTQYF

d_gene: -
abundance: many
j_gene: TRBJ2-1
v_gene: TRBV7-3
CDR3nt: TGTGCCAGCAGCTTAACCCCCGGGTCCGGGGATGAGCAGTTCTTC
CDR3aa: CASSLTPGSGDEQFF

d_gene: -
abundance: -
j_gene: TRBJ2-5
v_gene: TRBV9
CDR3nt: TGTGCCAGCAGCCCAGGAGATGTGATGGAGACCCAGTACTTC
CDR3aa: CASSPGDVMETQYF

d_gene: TRBD2
abundance: -
j_gene: TRBJ2-1
v_gene: TRBV9
CDR3nt: TGTGCCAGCAGCGTAGAAGCTAGCGGGAGTTATGAGCAGTTCTTC
CDR3aa: CASSVEASGSYEQFF

d_gene: -
abundance: few
j_gene: TRBJ1-5
v_gene: TRBV15
CDR3nt: TGTGCCACCAGCAGAGACAACAATCACAATCAGCCCCAGCATTTT
CDR3aa: CATSRDNNHNQPQHF

d_gene: -
abundance: -
j_gene: TRBJ2-7
v_gene: TRBV11-2
CDR3nt: TGTGCCAGCAGGTTGGCGCCTGATCTACCCTACGAGCAGTACTTC
CDR3aa: CASRLAPDLPYEQYF

d_gene: -
abundance: -
j_gene: TRBJ1-2
v_gene: TRBV2
CDR3nt: TGTGCCAGCAGTGAATGGGCAGGGACGGCCTATGGCTACACCTTC
CDR3aa: CASSEWAGTAYGYTF

d_gene: TRBD1
abundance: -
j_gene: TRBJ1-2
v_gene: TRBV7-9
CDR3nt: TGTGCCAGCAGCTTCCAGGGGGCCTTTGGCTACACCTTC
CDR3aa: CASSFQGAFGYTF

d_gene: TRBD1
abundance: -
j_gene: TRBJ2-5
v_gene: TRBV6-4
CDR3nt: TGTGCCAGCAGGACGGGACAGGGTGCCCAAGAGACCCAGTACTTC
CDR3aa: CASRTGQGAQETQYF

d_gene: -
abundance: -
j_gene: TRBJ1-1
v_gene: TRBV5-8
CDR3nt: TGTGCCAGCAGCACCCGGGACATCTTACACCTGAACACTGAAGCTTTCTTT
CDR3aa: CASSTRDILHLNTEAFF

d_gene: -
abundance: -
j_gene: TRBJ1-1
v_gene: TRBV11-3
CDR3nt: TGTGCCAGCAGCTCCTCCGGGCTGAACACTGAAGCTTTCTTT
CDR3aa: CASSSSGLNTEAFF

d_gene: -
abundance: -
j_gene: TRBJ1-4
v_gene: TRBV7-9
CDR3nt: TGTGCCAGCAGCTTATACGGAGGGGGAGAGGAAAAACTGTTTTTT
CDR3aa: CASSLYGGGEEKLFF

d_gene: TRBD1
abundance: -
j_gene: TRBJ1-1
v_gene: TRBV5-1
CDR3nt: TGCGCCAGCAGCTTAGGAACCGGGACAGGGGTCGATGAAGCTTTCTTT
CDR3aa: CASSLGTGTGVDEAFF

d_gene: TRBD1
abundance: once
j_gene: TRBJ1-4
v_gene: TRBV5-8
CDR3nt: TGTGCCAGCAGCTTGTACAGGGGGGCAGCAACTAATGAAAAACTGTTTTTT
CDR3aa: CASSLYRGAATNEKLFF

d_gene: TRBD1
abundance: -
j_gene: TRBJ1-6
v_gene: TRBV9
CDR3nt: TGTGCCAGCAGCGGACAGGGCGATAATTCACCCCTCCACTTT
CDR3aa: CASSGQGDNSPLHF

d_gene: TRBD1
abundance: -
j_gene: TRBJ1-5
v_gene: TRBV19
CDR3nt: TGTGCCAGTAGCCCAGGGGGCGGACAGCCCCAGCATTTT
CDR3aa: CASSPGGGQPQHF

d_gene: -
abundance: -
j_gene: TRBJ2-7
v_gene: TRBV11-2
CDR3nt: TGTGCCAGCAGCTTGACAGCCTACGAGCAGTACTTC
CDR3aa: CASSLTAYEQYF

d_gene: TRBD1
abundance: medium-sized
j_gene: TRBJ1-4
v_gene: TRBV27
CDR3nt: TGTGCCAGCAGTTTTGAGGGACAGTTAAATGAAAAACTGTTTTTT
CDR3aa: CASSFEGQLNEKLFF

d_gene: -
abundance: -
j_gene: TRBJ1-5
v_gene: TRBV19
CDR3nt: TGTGCCAGTAGTATGGGGAATCAGCCCCAGCATTTT
CDR3aa: CASSMGNQPQHF

d_gene: TRBD2
abundance: once
j_gene: TRBJ2-3
v_gene: TRBV5-3
CDR3nt: TGTGCCATTACGGGACTAGCGGGAATCACAGATACGCAGTATTTT
CDR3aa: CAITGLAGITDTQYF

d_gene: -
abundance: few
j_gene: TRBJ2-3
v_gene: TRBV14
CDR3nt: TGTGCCAGCAGCCAAGACAGGGGGGCGGTAGATACGCAGTATTTT
CDR3aa: CASSQDRGAVDTQYF

d_gene: -
abundance: -
j_gene: TRBJ1-3
v_gene: TRBV28
CDR3nt: TGTGCCAGCAGTCAGTGGCCAGACTCCTCTGGAAACACCATATATTTT
CDR3aa: CASSQWPDSSGNTIYF

d_gene: -
abundance: -
j_gene: TRBJ2-2
v_gene: TRBV9
CDR3nt: TGTGCCAGCAGCGTAGCCAGTTCCTCCGGGGAGCTGTTTTTT
CDR3aa: CASSVASSSGELFF

d_gene: TRBD1
abundance: -
j_gene: TRBJ1-3
v_gene: TRBV2
CDR3nt: TGTGCCAGCAGTGCAGGGGACAGGGTAACCATATATTTT
CDR3aa: CASSAGDRVTIYF

d_gene: -
abundance: -
j_gene: TRBJ2-1
v_gene: TRBV6-1
CDR3nt: TGTGCCAGCAGTGAAAGGGGGGTTAGGTCCAATGAGCAGTTCTTC
CDR3aa: CASSERGVRSNEQFF

d_gene: -
abundance: -
j_gene: TRBJ1-3
v_gene: TRBV10-3
CDR3nt: TGTGCCATCAGTTCCGAGGGAGGAAACACCATATATTTT
CDR3aa: CAISSEGGNTIYF

d_gene: -
abundance: -
j_gene: TRBJ2-2
v_gene: TRBV19
CDR3nt: TGTGCCAGTAGTATTTCCGGCAGACTCACCGGGGAGCTGTTTTTT
CDR3aa: CASSISGRLTGELFF

d_gene: -
abundance: -
j_gene: TRBJ1-2
v_gene: TRBV21-1
CDR3nt: TGTGCCAGCAGCACCGGACCGGGCTATGGCTACACCTTC
CDR3aa: CASSTGPGYGYTF